This paragraph reports one T cell receptor beta chain. Original data processing: From reference gene primer amplification, estimates of nucleated cell counts were derived. Some clones are missing from TCRdb's copy, which holds only in-frame ones; the method was immunoSEQ multiplex PCR. Clone size and V and J calls were adopted from that table, with D and trimming inferred from the DNA. The sample yields approximately 85,000 clones, 75% to 90% seen once. Trimming cost V 2 bases and J 2 bases, with 15 bases left between them. Germline V CDR1 and CDR2: SGHAT, FQNNGV. The CDR3 has 16 residues. The sample is drawn from a study of blood T cell repertoires in COVID-19. Looking at the study overall: Italy, Spain and the United States were the sources of the convalescent and acute COVID-19 samples.

The source is a man aged 45 to 65 with active or convalescent COVID-19. The chain combines TRBV11-2 with TRBJ2-5, with D perhaps TRBD2 (6 bases). The sequencing input was peripheral blood. The CDR3 is CASSLWLALPQETQYF. The DNA for the CDR3 is TGTGCCAGCAGCTTATGGCTAGCGCTTCCTCAAGAGACCCAGTACTTC.